This passage covers 11 T cell receptor beta chains from one sample sequenced in a study of cytomegalovirus exposure and HLA in healthy donors (dated by TCRdb to 2015 to 2018). The library was made by the immunoSEQ multiplex PCR assay. For the multiplex PCR, a mixture combining 60 forward primers for TCR Vbeta segments and 13 reverse primers for TCR Jbeta segments was used. In TCRdb, the immuneACCESS table is reduced to in-frame sequences with V and J assigned. These tables do not hold every clone; where another copy was compared, an unresolved V gene accounts for under half, and the others remain unexplained. The sample table records some 120,000 clones; roughly 79% of these occur just once. 1.6% of the sample belongs to the ten largest clones. Specimen: PBMCs. These receptors all come from a woman in her late teens or twenties in good health and CMV-seronegative.

The V gene is TRBV30, the J gene TRBJ1-2; 7 nucleotides align to TRBD1. The CDR3 contains 14 residues. The junction had 8 bases not matched to a gene; V was cut back by 0 bases and J by 7 bases. In germline, CDR1 is GTSNPN, CDR2 SVGIG (reference sequence). The CDR3 nucleotides are TGTGCCTGGAGTGTTCTAGCAGGGGGACTTGGCTACACCTTC. Amino acids: CAWSVLAGGLGYTF.

The chain joins TRBV2 to TRBJ2-7; 11 nucleotides line up with TRBD1. The CDR3 is 18 amino acids. Trimming removed 1 base from V and 3 bases from J; junction bases left unmatched: 11. Germline loops: CDR1 SNHLY, CDR2 FYNNEI. This chain's CDR3 is CASSEEETGTGGSYEQYF. The CDR3 DNA reads TGTGCCAGCAGTGAAGAAGAGACAGGGACAGGGGGAAGCTACGAGCAGTACTTC.

This sequence joins TRBV19 and TRBJ2-1, with D perhaps matching TRBD1 (5 bases). The CDR3 has 16 residues. Trimming stripped 1 base from V and 6 bases from J, with 16 bases between. Germline V gene data show CDR1 as LNHDA and CDR2 as SQIVND (reference sequence). CDR3 DNA sequence: TGTGCCAGTAGTATAGTAGAGGACAATAACCTCAATGAGCAGTTCTTC. This translates into CASSIVEDNNLNEQFF.

This chain uses TRBV5-1 with TRBJ1-6; D is uncertain. V lost 0 bases and J 4 bases, leaving 5 bases between the germline ends. The CDR3 has 14 amino acids. CDR1 and CDR2 (germline): SGHRS, YFSETQ. As DNA, the CDR3 is TGCGCCAGCAGCTTGGAACGGTATAATTCACCCCTCCACTTT. This encodes CASSLERYNSPLHF.

This chain joins TRBV30 and TRBJ2-1; no reliable D call. CDR3 length equals 15 residues. Germline V gene lookup returns CDR1 GTSNPN and CDR2 SVGIG (reference sequence). Trimming cost V 4 bases and J 3 bases, with 16 bases left between them. The CDR3 is CAWTVQYRYYNEQFF. In nucleotides, the CDR3 is TGTGCCTGGACAGTTCAGTACAGATACTACAATGAGCAGTTCTTC. Full variable domain (outside the CDR3, taken from reference TRBV30 and TRBJ2-1): SQTIHQWPATLVQPVGSPLSLECTVEGTSNPNLYWYRQAAGRGLQLLFYSVGIGQISSEVPQNLSASRPQDRQFILSSKKLLLSDSGFYLCAWTVQYRYYNEQFFGPGTRLTVL.

For this clone: The sample holds other DNA sequences that translate to the same CDR3. V and J are TRBV5-6 and TRBJ1-2; 9 nucleotides align to TRBD1. V was pared by 4 bases and J by 7 bases, with 8 bases of the junction left unmatched. The CDR3 spans 14 residues. The germline V gene has CDR1 SGHDT and CDR2 YYEEEE. The chain's CDR3 is CASSLGTGTFGYTF. The CDR3 region has the DNA TGTGCCAGCAGCCTCGGGACAGGGACTTTTGGCTACACCTTC. Variable domain in full (rest from reference TRBV5-6 and TRBJ1-2): DAGVTQSPTHLIKTRGQQVTLRCSPKSGHDTVSWYQQALGQGPQFIFQYYEEEERQRGNFPDRFSGHQFPNYSSELNVNALLLGDSALYLCASSLGTGTFGYTFGSGTRLTVV.

This chain connects TRBV2 to TRBJ1-2, with D possibly TRBD1 on 5 matching bases. The CDR3 totals 14 residues. Looked up from germline, CDR1 is SNHLY and CDR2 is FYNNEI. The V end was cut by 3 bases, the J end by 4 bases, with 12 bases between. The CDR3 DNA reads TGTGCCAGCAGTGAGCAGGGCCTACCCTATGGCTACACCTTC. Encoded protein: CASSEQGLPYGYTF.

This clone was observed a single time. J is TRBJ1-2 and V is TRBV19; 9 nucleotides agree with TRBD1. The CDR3 is 15 amino acids. The junction had 5 bases not matched to a gene; V was cut back by 3 bases and J by 3 bases. From germline, CDR1 is LNHDA and CDR2 SQIVND (reference sequence). The CDR3 nucleotides are TGTGCCAGTAGTATGGGGAGGACAGGGGACTATGGCTACACCTTC. The encoded protein is CASSMGRTGDYGYTF.

A few counts support this clone. The rearrangement uses TRBV18 and TRBJ1-1; D possibly corresponds to TRBD1 (6 bases). CDR1 and CDR2 from the germline V gene are KGHSH and LQKENI. V was cut by 6 bases and J by 0 bases, with 11 bases left in between. CDR3 length equals 14 residues. CDR3 residues: CASSPGQLNTEAFF. CDR3 bases: TGTGCCAGCTCGCCCGGACAGTTGAACACTGAAGCTTTCTTT.

The rearrangement joins TRBV12-5 to TRBJ1-6, with 11 bases that match TRBD1. In germline, CDR1 is LGHNT, CDR2 FRNRAP. V was clipped by 6 bases and J by 11 bases; unmatched bases: 9. The CDR3 consists of 15 residues. The CDR3: CASGLGQGADAPLHF. The CDR3 DNA follows: TGTGCTAGTGGCCTTGGACAGGGGGCGGACGCACCCCTCCACTTT.

The CDR3 DNA follows: TGTGCCAGCAGCGTTGGGGGGTCTAACTATGGCTACACCTTC. It is translated as CASSVGGSNYGYTF. The chain employs TRBV6-1 and TRBJ1-2, with D maybe TRBD1 (5 bases). This CDR3 comprises 14 residues. Trimming stripped 6 bases from V and 0 bases from J, with 11 bases between. Germline CDR1 and CDR2: MNHNS and SASEGT.